This T cell receptor beta chain was recorded in a study of T cell repertoires in ileal Crohn's disease. Study context: Patients had a median roughly 8-year disease duration, and about 40% were active smokers.

Whole-study results and caveats: Compared with CD4 T cells, sorted CD8 cells carried more expanded clones.

The table came from immunoSEQ multiplex PCR; TCRdb's copy has only in-frame clones and leaves some out. The repertoire includes approximately 2,700 clones, less than 95% of them detected once, and about 2% sits in the top ten. A word on this clone: Its antigen is unknown.

Before sorting, lamina propria lymphocytes were separated from surgical specimens by density gradient. Eligibility required adulthood, ileal or ileocolonic Crohn's disease and indicated ileocolonic resection. From germline, CDR1 is SGHRS and CDR2 YFSETQ. The CDR3 is made up of 14 amino acids. V dropped 4 bases and J dropped 2; count of bases not matched to a gene: 6. V usage is TRBV5-1 and J usage is TRBJ2-7; the match to TRBD1 covers 7 bases. The sample taken for sequencing was CD4+ T cells sorted from the ileum. This receptor was obtained from an adult with Crohn's disease. CDR3 sequence (DNA): TGCGCCAGCAGCGCCGGGACAGCGACCTACGAGCAGTACTTC. It specifies CASSAGTATYEQYF.